These 21 T cell receptor beta chains were sequenced from one sample in a study of post-analysis software for immune sequencing data. Study-wide results and limits: Higher frequency in patients than in controls was seen for roughly five TRBV segments, with TRBV5-6, TRBV5-1 and TRBV20-1 among them.

Unique molecular identifiers had been added to the TCR beta cDNA libraries. TCRdb reprocessed the PCR reads via MiXCR and lists one record per CDR3 protein. The repertoire has a few hundred thousand distinct CDR3 sequences, around a third of them found once; the top ten carry less than 6%. These receptors' targets are unknown. Sequenced material: blood. The source of these receptors is a girl aged 2-17 years with multiple sclerosis.

The rearrangement joins TRBV27 to TRBJ2-3; maybe TRBD1 (5 bases). The germline V gene has CDR1 MNHEY and CDR2 SMNVEV (reference sequence). V was shortened by 8 bases and J by 1 base, with 16 bases between the two germline ends. The CDR3 length is 15 residues. For the CDR3, the DNA is TGTGCCAGCCTGACCCCCTCGACAGGCACAGATACGCAGTATTTT. As protein: CASLTPSTGTDTQYF.

This clonotype occurred a few times. This sequence joins TRBV14 and TRBJ2-3, with D perhaps TRBD2 (5 bases). The ends were cut back, 1 base at V and 1 base at J, with 9 bases in the middle. This CDR3 region has 15 residues. CDR1 and CDR2 (germline): SGHDN, FVKESK. Here the CDR3 reads CASSQGRLRTDTQYF. CDR3 DNA sequence: TGTGCCAGCAGCCAAGGTAGACTACGCACAGATACGCAGTATTTT.

The rearrangement links TRBV7-2 to TRBJ1-1; TRBD1 matches 9 bases. The CDR3 runs to 13 residues. Losses at the gene ends were 5 bases for V and 6 bases for J; bases not matched to a gene: 4. Per germline, CDR1 SGHTA and CDR2 FQGNSA. CDR3 amino acids: CASSVQGAAEAFF. The CDR3 nucleotides are TGTGCCAGCAGCGTACAGGGGGCTGCTGAAGCTTTCTTT.

The sample holds a few counts of this clonotype. The genes are TRBV5-1 and TRBJ1-1, with D tentatively TRBD1 (6 bases). The CDR3 totals 15 residues. V was pared by 3 bases and J by 2 bases, with 14 bases between. The germline V gene encodes CDR1 SGHRS and CDR2 YFSETQ. The CDR3 spells CASSSQQGLNTEAFF. The CDR3 DNA reads TGCGCCAGCAGCTCGCAGCAGGGGCTTAACACTGAAGCTTTCTTT.

The rearrangement links TRBV5-1 to TRBJ2-1; tentative D call: TRBD2 (5 bases). From germline, CDR1 is SGHRS and CDR2 YFSETQ. V lost 1 base and J 0 bases, leaving 8 bases between the germline ends. This CDR3 is 15 amino acids long. The CDR3 bases are TGCGCCAGCAGCTTGTTCCGGGACTCCTACAATGAGCAGTTCTTC. Translation: CASSLFRDSYNEQFF.

This clonotype turned up a few times. The chain joins TRBV10-3 to TRBJ2-2, with D perhaps TRBD1 or TRBD2 (5 bases each). The V gene's germline CDR1 is ENHRY and CDR2 SYGVKD. The CDR3 sequence is 17 residues long. V gave up 6 bases and J gave up 3 bases, with 20 bases separating them. CDR3 coding DNA: TGTGCCATCAGAAATATCCGGGACCGATGGGACACCGGGGAGCTGTTTTTT. Amino acids: CAIRNIRDRWDTGELFF.

This chain connects TRBV6-5 to TRBJ2-1, with 8 positions matching TRBD2. V lost 6 bases and J lost 2; bases outside the gene matches: 3. The germline V gene encodes CDR1 MNHEY and CDR2 SVGAGI. There are 14 residues in the CDR3. DNA of the CDR3: TGTGCCAGCAGGCGGGGGGCGGCCTACAATGAGCAGTTCTTC. This codes for CASRRGAAYNEQFF.

A few counts support this clonotype. This chain joins TRBV24-1 and TRBJ1-5, with D tentatively TRBD1 (6 bases). The V end was cut by 1 base, the J end by 4 bases, with 13 bases between. The CDR3 runs 16 residues. Germline V gene data show CDR1 as KGHDR and CDR2 as SFDVKD. CDR3 nucleotides: TGTGCCACCAGTGATTTATTCCAGGGGCCGAATCAGCCCCAGCATTTT. Its translation is CATSDLFQGPNQPQHF.

V usage is TRBV7-9 and J usage is TRBJ2-5, with D uncertain. CDR3 length equals 12 residues. The germline V gene has CDR1 SEHNR and CDR2 FQNEAQ (reference sequence). V was pared by 7 bases and J by 5 bases, with 11 bases between. The CDR3 nucleotides read TGTGCCAGCACCGCGCTCAGGGAGACCCAGTACTTC. Encoded protein: CASTALRETQYF.

This chain joins TRBV9 and TRBJ2-3, with 8 bases that match TRBD2. The ends lost 3 bases at V and 6 bases at J; junction bases unmatched: 9. Looked up from germline, CDR1 is SGDLS and CDR2 is YYNGEE. This CDR3 region has 15 residues. The CDR3 DNA reads TGTGCCAGCAGCGCCCTAGCGGGTGGGGGGGATACGCAGTATTTT. It encodes CASSALAGGGDTQYF. Using reference TRBV9 and TRBJ2-3 for the parts outside the CDR3, the full variable domain is DSGVTQTPKHLITATGQRVTLRCSPRSGDLSVYWYQQSLDQGLQFLIQYYNGEERAKGNILERFSAQQFPDLHSELNLSSLELGDSALYFCASSALAGGGDTQYFGPGTRLTVL.

The chain links TRBV11-2 to TRBJ2-3; D uncertain. Deletions cut 5 bases from V and 4 bases from J, with 16 bases between. The CDR3 loop spans 15 amino acids. The germline V gene encodes CDR1 SGHAT and CDR2 FQNNGV. The CDR3 bases are TGTGCCAGCAGCCCCGTAGCTAGGAAGGCAGATACGCAGTATTTT. Translated, it gives CASSPVARKADTQYF.

This rearrangement joins TRBV7-2 to TRBJ2-3, with 12 nucleotides matching TRBD2. Germline CDR1 and CDR2: SGHTA and FQGNSA. The length of the CDR3 is 16 residues. V lost 3 bases, J lost 8 bases, and 9 bases stayed unmatched. This CDR3 is CASSFWTSGAGGTQYF. CDR3 in DNA: TGTGCCAGCAGCTTTTGGACTAGCGGGGCGGGAGGTACGCAGTATTTT.

This clonotype showed up many times. The J gene is TRBJ2-5, the V gene TRBV6-6, with 7 positions matching TRBD2. With V trimmed by 2 bases and J by 7 bases, 7 bases remained unmatched. Germline-derived CDR1 and CDR2 are MNHNY and SVGAGI (reference sequence). This CDR3 region has 14 residues. The CDR3: CASSYGLAAPTQYF. CDR3 nucleotides: TGTGCCAGCAGTTACGGTCTAGCGGCCCCGACCCAGTACTTC.

This chain connects TRBV5-1 to TRBJ2-5; TRBD1 matches at 7 bases. CDR3 length: 16 residues. Germline trimming cut 0 bases from V and 2 bases from J; bases unmatched to any gene: 7. Per the germline V gene, CDR1 is SGHRS and CDR2 is YFSETQ. The CDR3 DNA follows: TGCGCCAGCAGCTTGGAGGGGGCGATGGGTCAAGAGACCCAGTACTTC. Amino acid sequence: CASSLEGAMGQETQYF.

The chain employs TRBV2 and TRBJ2-7; a weak D match, TRBD1 (6 bases). The CDR3 has 14 amino acids. Germline V gene data show CDR1 as SNHLY and CDR2 as FYNNEI. Trimming removed 6 bases at V and 4 bases at J, with 16 bases between. DNA of the CDR3: TGTGCCAGCAGCCGCCGGGACATTTCGTACGAGCAGTACTTC. It codes for CASSRRDISYEQYF.

This clonotype was seen a few times. The chain couples TRBV5-1 to TRBJ2-7, with 7 bases fitting TRBD1. From germline, CDR1 is SGHRS and CDR2 YFSETQ. V was clipped by 4 bases and J by 7 bases; unmatched bases: 8. This CDR3 region has 13 residues. The CDR3 bases are TGCGCCAGCAGCCCCGAAACAGGGGTTGAGCAGTACTTC. Translated, it gives CASSPETGVEQYF.

This clonotype has just a few counts. One junction end disagrees with the germline gene, perhaps due to a read error. The V and J genes are TRBV25-1 and TRBJ1-2; D is perhaps TRBD1 (6 bases). This CDR3 is 11 amino acids long. The germline CDR1 and CDR2 sequences are MGHDK and SYGVNS. CDR3 in DNA: TGTGCCAGCTCCCAGGGGCGAGGCTGCACCTTC. As protein: CASSQGRGCTF.

The chain carries TRBV7-3 and TRBJ2-3; 8 nucleotides align to TRBD2. Trimming took 6 bases from V and 4 from J; bases not matched to a gene: 6. CDR1 is SGHTA and CDR2 is FQGTGA in the germline V gene. CDR3 length: 14 residues. CDR3 coding DNA: TGTGCCAGCAGTACCGGGACTAGTTCAGATACGCAGTATTTT. It translates to CASSTGTSSDTQYF. The whole variable domain, remainder taken from reference TRBV7-3 and TRBJ2-3, is GAGVSQTPSNKVTEKGKYVELRCDPISGHTALYWYRQSLGQGPEFLIYFQGTGAADDSGLPNDRFFAVRPEGSVSTLKIQRTERGDSAVYLCASSTGTSSDTQYFGPGTRLTVL.

V usage is TRBV12-3 or TRBV12-4 and J usage is TRBJ2-3; 13 bases line up with TRBD2. The CDR3 length is 15 residues. The ends lost 6 bases at V and 5 bases at J; junction bases unmatched: 5. The CDR3 loop reads CASRLLAGGQDTQYF. CDR3 in DNA: TGTGCCAGCAGGCTACTAGCGGGGGGGCAAGATACGCAGTATTTT.

V gene TRBV7-2 combines with J gene TRBJ2-7; the match to TRBD1 covers 8 bases. This CDR3 comprises 14 residues. The V gene's germline CDR1 is SGHTA and CDR2 FQGNSA. With 7 bases clipped from V and 5 bases from J, the junction kept 10 bases outside the gene matches. CDR3 coding DNA: TGTGCCAGCAAACGCCAGGGGGCGATTGACGAGCAGTACTTC. Protein product: CASKRQGAIDEQYF.

Turning to this clonotype: One end of the junction fails to match germline, which may point to a read error. The chain links TRBV29-1 to TRBJ1-1, with D possibly matching TRBD1 (5 bases). The CDR3 runs to 15 residues. Germline assignment: CDR1 SQVTM and CDR2 ANQGSEA. The CDR3 DNA sequence: TGCGGCGTTGAAGAGTGGAGCAGGGTTGACACTGAAGCTTTCTTT. Residues: CGVEEWSRVDTEAFF.